The rows below give T cell receptor beta chains drawn from one sample of a study of blood T cell repertoires in COVID-19. Using immunoSEQ multiplex PCR, the repertoire was profiled, and TCRdb retains in-frame clones only, with some absent. Among approximately 77,000 clones listed, approximately 80% were seen once. Sequencing was performed on peripheral blood. The receptors here all came from a woman aged 60-75 years with acute or convalescent COVID-19. The CDR3 runs from the conserved cysteine through the conserved F or W. The order of the fields is clone size, D gene, J gene, V gene, CDR3 DNA, CDR3 protein. A D gene is named only where the DNA matches it firmly. Expanded clones are given a class, and other clones once, few, many or no size at all.

NA	TRBD1	TRBJ1-2	TRBV6-5	TGTGCCAGCAGGCCCTCACAGGGGGCGGTCTATGGCTACACCTTC	CASRPSQGAVYGYTF
NA	TRBD1	TRBJ1-1	TRBV18	TGTGCCAGCTCACCACAGGGGGCGATTGGGAACACTGAAGCTTTCTTT	CASSPQGAIGNTEAFF
NA	TRBD1	TRBJ1-1	TRBV4-1	TGCGCCAGCAGCCGGGGACAGGGCGGCAGGAACACTGAAGCTTTCTTT	CASSRGQGGRNTEAFF
NA	TRBD1	TRBJ2-6	TRBV5-5	TGTGCCAGCAGCTTCGGGACAGGGGCCTTTGGGGCCAACGTCCTGACTTTC	CASSFGTGAFGANVLTF
NA	TRBD2	TRBJ2-3	TRBV9	TGTGCCAGCAGTTCCAGCGGGGGGGGAGCAGATACGCAGTATTTT	CASSSSGGGADTQYF
NA	NA	TRBJ2-6	TRBV7-2	TGTGCCAGCAGCTTACCGGGGGGGGCCAACGTCCTGACTTTC	CASSLPGGANVLTF
few	TRBD2	TRBJ2-3	TRBV29-1	TGCAGCGTTGAGAAGGCGCGGGGGGCCCGGGATACGCAGTATTTT	CSVEKARGARDTQYF
NA	NA	TRBJ2-7	TRBV20-1	TGCAGTGCTCTTTTATCTAACGAGCAGTACTTC	CSALLSNEQYF
NA	NA	TRBJ2-3	TRBV10-3	TGTGCCATCAGTGAGCAAGCGGGCGAGGGGCCAGATACGCAGTATTTT	CAISEQAGEGPDTQYF
NA	TRBD1	TRBJ1-4	TRBV5-1	TGCGCCAGCAGCGTGACAGGGGACAGAGCTAATGAAAAACTGTTTTTT	CASSVTGDRANEKLFF
once	TRBD1	TRBJ2-2	TRBV7-8	TGTGCCAGCAGCTTAGGGGGGACAGGGGAGAACGGGGAGCTGTTTTTT	CASSLGGTGENGELFF
NA	TRBD2	TRBJ2-1	TRBV18	TGTGCCAGCTCACCCGGGACTAGCGGCAATGAGCAGTTCTTC	CASSPGTSGNEQFF
NA	NA	TRBJ1-1	TRBV5-1	TGCGCCAGCAGCTTGGGGGCAGCTGAGAACACTGAAGCTTTCTTT	CASSLGAAENTEAFF